This entry features one T cell receptor (beta chain) sequence. The data belong to a study of blood T cell repertoires in COVID-19. Study context: Samples of COVID-19 (acute and convalescent) were obtained from the United States, Italy and Spain. Sample material is recorded as cDNA or gDNA derived from T cells, B-cell-depleted T cells, or PBMCs.

Original analysis: Nucleated cell counts were estimated from reference gene primer amplification. The protocol was immunoSEQ multiplex PCR, while the TCRdb copy is restricted to in-frame clones and leaves out a portion. The DNA was the basis for D and trimming; V, J and clone size are from that table. The sample includes about 180,000 clones, roughly nine tenths of them seen just once. There are 15 residues in the CDR3. In germline, CDR1 is LGHDT, CDR2 YNNKEL (reference sequence). The V and J ends lost 1 base and 7 bases, in that order; junction bases with no gene match: 4. The sequencing sample was made of peripheral blood. This chain links TRBV3-1 (or the pseudogene TRBV3-2) with TRBJ2-2; 9 nucleotides align to TRBD1. This receptor was identified in a man aged 65 to 85 with active or convalescent COVID-19. CDR3 in amino acids: CASSQVQGAIGELFF. The CDR3 coding sequence is TGTGCCAGCAGCCAAGTACAGGGGGCAATCGGGGAGCTGTTTTTT.